This entry lists 6 T cell receptor beta chains sequenced from one sample in a study of prognosis after radiotherapy for stage I lung cancer. Amplification of the TCR beta CDR3 (from genomic DNA) was done by two-round multiplex PCR. Primers (each specific to one TRBV or TRBJ gene) were used in first-round PCR. MiXCR was run by TCRdb on the multiplex PCR reads, yielding one entry per CDR3 protein. The sample includes around 56,000 distinct CDR3 sequences, about 25% of them seen just once. Sample: PBMCs, taken before or after stereotactic body radiation therapy (not recorded which). All receptors derive from a donor aged 50 or older with non-small cell lung cancer.

This clonotype appeared many times. V usage is TRBV19 and J usage is TRBJ2-7, with D perhaps matching TRBD1 (5 bases). The length of the CDR3 is 14 residues. Trimming removed 4 bases at V and 5 bases at J, with 15 bases between. Germline values: CDR1 LNHDA, CDR2 SQIVND (reference sequence). The CDR3 DNA sequence: TGTGCCAGTAGTACAGGGTTCGGCGTCGACGAGCAGTACTTC. Its protein product is CASSTGFGVDEQYF.

This clonotype was counted many times. V and J are TRBV12-3 or TRBV12-4 and TRBJ2-3, with 14 bases that match TRBD2. The CDR3 is 18 residues long. The V segment lost 3 bases and the J segment 2 bases; nucleotides outside the gene matches: 7. CDR3 amino acids: CASSLVGLAGAFTDTQYF. Written as DNA, the CDR3 is TGTGCCAGCAGTTTGGTGGGACTAGCGGGGGCTTTCACAGATACGCAGTATTTT.

The table lists this clonotype with many counts. The V and J genes are TRBV7-9 and TRBJ2-7, with D uncertain. The CDR3 is 15 amino acids. Germline V gene sequence: CDR1 SEHNR, CDR2 FQNEAQ (reference sequence). The V and J ends lost 1 base and 3 bases respectively, with 13 bases between them. The chain's CDR3 is CASSLGRASVYEQYF. The CDR3 DNA reads as TGTGCCAGCAGCTTAGGAAGGGCCTCGGTCTACGAGCAGTACTTC.

Notes on this clonotype: Possible read error: a much larger clone is one base away. This chain connects TRBV2 to TRBJ1-5; 7 bases fit TRBD1. Germline loops: CDR1 SNHLY, CDR2 FYNNEI. The CDR3 runs 16 residues. The DNA of the CDR3 is TGTGCCAGCAGTGCCACCGGGACAGTTAGCAATCAGCCCCAGAATTTT. Protein sequence: CASSATGTVSNQPQNF.

There are many counts of this clonotype. The chain recombines TRBV14 with TRBJ1-3; D is unclear. The germline V gene has CDR1 SGHDN and CDR2 FVKESK. The CDR3 length is 16 residues. V lost 1 base and J 0 bases, leaving 10 bases between the germline ends. CDR3 in amino acids: CASSQVPNYSGNTIYF. CDR3 nucleotides: TGTGCCAGCAGCCAAGTTCCGAATTACTCTGGAAACACCATATATTTT. Looking up the rest from reference TRBV14 and TRBJ1-3 gives the full variable domain: EAGVTQFPSHSVIEKGQTVTLRCDPISGHDNLYWYRRVMGKEIKFLLHFVKESKQDESGMPNNRFLAERTGGTYSTLKVQPAELEDSGVYFCASSQVPNYSGNTIYFGEGSWLTVV.

This clonotype has a count of ten or more. The J gene is TRBJ1-2, the V gene TRBV20-1; 11 bases agree with TRBD1. The CDR3 has 14 amino acids. Looked up from germline, CDR1 is DFQATT and CDR2 is SNEGSKA (reference sequence). The trim removed 3 bases at V and 8 bases at J, leaving 8 bases unmatched. CDR3 in DNA: TGCAGTGCTAGGGCGGACAGGGGGCCAGGGGGCTACACCTTC. Its protein product is CSARADRGPGGYTF.